A selection of T cell receptor beta chains follows, all from one sample in a study of CD8 T cells in ankylosing spondylitis. TCRdb re-called the 5' RACE reads with MiXCR, one entry per CDR3 protein. This table holds about 800,000 distinct CDR3 sequences, 10% to 15% found once. Sequencing was carried out using blood, either unsorted or a sorted T cell fraction (not recorded which). The receptor source for this set is a male donor with ankylosing spondylitis. Each CDR3 is given with its conserved first and last residue. The D gene is left open where the match is weak. Some rows mark clone size as missing; the rest say once, few, many or name a class of expanded clone.

. TRBJ1-5 TRBV7-2 . CASSFFPGRQPQHF TGTGCCAGCAGCTTCTTCCCGGGCCGTCAGCCCCAGCATTTT
. TRBJ1-6 TRBV12-3/TRBV12-4 . CASSLDWTVNSPLHF TGTGCCAGCAGTTTGGACTGGACAGTAAATTCACCCCTCCACTTT
TRBD1 TRBJ2-5 TRBV20-1 . CSAAGQGRETQYF TGCAGTGCCGCGGGACAGGGTAGGGAGACCCAGTACTTC
TRBD1 TRBJ2-3 TRBV7-3 few CASSLVQGDGTDTQYF TGTGCCAGCAGCCTCGTCCAGGGGGATGGCACAGATACGCAGTATTTT
. TRBJ2-7 TRBV28 many CASSLFSEQYF TGTGCCAGCAGTTTGTTTAGCGAGCAGTACTTC
TRBD2 TRBJ2-3 TRBV20-1 few CSAPMQRGRDTQYF TGCAGTGCGCCGATGCAGCGGGGAAGGGATACGCAGTATTTT
TRBD1 TRBJ2-3 TRBV30 many CAWSYRDRDTQYF TGTGCCTGGAGCTACCGGGACAGGGATACGCAGTATTTT
. TRBJ2-1 TRBV20-1 . CSALRSDEQFF TGCAGTGCTCTACGGAGCGATGAGCAGTTCTTC
. TRBJ1-1 TRBV12-2 . CASRTDRVSMNTEAFF TGTGCAAGTCGAACCGACAGGGTCAGCATGAACACTGAAGCTTTCTTT
TRBD1 TRBJ2-4 TRBV11-2 . CASSLDLRDSRNIQYF TGTGCCAGCAGCTTAGATCTCCGGGACAGCCGAAACATTCAGTACTTC
. TRBJ1-1 TRBV5-1 many CASQEAENTEAFF TGCGCCAGCCAAGAGGCAGAGAACACTGAAGCTTTCTTT
. TRBJ2-7 TRBV28 few CASSSPRDNSYEQYF TGTGCCAGCAGTTCCCCCCGGGACAACTCCTACGAGCAGTACTTC
TRBD1 TRBJ2-3 TRBV7-2 few CASSGETGPDTQYF TGTGCCAGCAGCGGGGAGACAGGGCCAGATACGCAGTATTTT
. TRBJ1-5 TRBV15 . CATIRGIQSNQPQHF TGTGCCACCATCAGAGGAATCCAAAGCAATCAGCCCCAGCATTTT
. TRBJ2-1 TRBV5-1 . CASSFLSGSSYNEQFF TGCGCCAGCAGCTTCCTTAGCGGTAGCTCCTACAATGAGCAGTTCTTC
TRBD1 TRBJ1-4 TRBV6-1 . CASSLTGGATNEKLFF TGTGCCAGCAGTCTTACAGGGGGAGCAACTAATGAAAAACTGTTTTTT
. TRBJ2-5 TRBV7-9 . CASSLRGQGWVTQYF TGTGCCAGCAGCTTACGGGGACAAGGCTGGGTGACCCAGTACTTC
TRBD1 TRBJ1-2 TRBV29-1 . CSVWTGGYTF TGCAGCGTTTGGACAGGGGGCTACACCTTC
. TRBJ2-2 TRBV14 few CASSQDVISGELFF TGTGCCAGCAGCCAAGATGTCATTTCCGGGGAGCTGTTTTTT
. TRBJ2-7 TRBV20-1 . CSAHDHRDYEQYF TGCAGTGCGCACGACCACAGGGACTACGAGCAGTACTTC
. TRBJ2-3 TRBV29-1 many CSADSTDTQYF TGCAGCGCGGACAGCACAGATACGCAGTATTTT
. TRBJ2-3 TRBV29-1 many CSVGRAGITSTDTQYF TGCAGCGTTGGCAGGGCGGGCATCACTAGCACAGATACGCAGTATTTT
. TRBJ2-2 TRBV20-1 . CSARVIGSGELFF TGCAGTGCTAGAGTCATTGGGAGCGGGGAGCTGTTTTTT
. TRBJ2-7 TRBV10-3 . CAISETPGDGHEQYF TGTGCCATCAGTGAGACACCAGGGGATGGGCACGAGCAGTACTTC
. TRBJ2-7 TRBV5-1 many CASSQGQRGEQYF TGCGCCAGCAGCCAGGGACAAAGGGGCGAGCAGTACTTC
TRBD2 TRBJ2-3 TRBV27 few CASSLWLAGIDTQYF TGTGCCAGCAGTTTGTGGCTAGCGGGTATCGATACGCAGTATTTT
TRBD2 TRBJ2-3 TRBV10-3 . CAISTSGGLTDTQYF TGTGCCATCAGCACTAGCGGGGGGCTCACAGATACGCAGTATTTT
. TRBJ2-3 TRBV7-7 many CASSSQARDTQYF TGTGCTAGCAGCTCCCAGGCAAGGGATACGCAGTATTTT
. TRBJ1-2 TRBV5-1 many CASSLESGVPTF TGCGCCAGCAGCTTGGAAAGCGGGGTTCCTACCTTC
TRBD1 TRBJ2-1 TRBV2 . CASLDRGLSYNEQFF TGTGCCAGTCTCGACAGGGGGCTCTCCTACAATGAGCAGTTCTTC
. TRBJ1-5 TRBV20-1 . CSATLSNQPQHF TGCAGTGCGACTCTAAGCAATCAGCCCCAGCATTTT
. TRBJ1-2 TRBV20-1 . CSARPHGSTNYGYTF TGCAGTGCTAGACCCCACGGCAGCACTAACTATGGCTACACCTTC
. TRBJ1-1 TRBV4-3 . CASSQDGGGENTEAFF TGCGCCAGCAGCCAAGATGGTGGGGGCGAGAACACTGAAGCTTTCTTT
. TRBJ2-1 TRBV20-1 . CSAEGAAGNLSF TGCAGTGCTGAGGGGGCTGCGGGAAACCTAAGCTTC
. TRBJ2-7 TRBV19 . CASSILRGSYEQYF TGTGCCAGTAGTATTTTAAGGGGTTCCTACGAGCAGTACTTC
. TRBJ1-2 TRBV29-1 many CSILFRGSDYGYTF TGCAGCATACTATTCAGGGGAAGCGACTATGGCTACACCTTC
. TRBJ1-3 TRBV6-1 many CASSIVSSGNTIYF TGTGCCAGCAGCATTGTATCCTCTGGAAACACCATATATTTT
TRBD2 TRBJ2-7 TRBV20-1 few CSARGQAGYEQYF TGCAGTGCTAGAGGCCAAGCGGGATACGAGCAGTACTTC
TRBD2 TRBJ2-3 TRBV6-5 few CASSYSTGGLDTQYF TGTGCCAGCAGTTACTCCACGGGAGGGCTAGATACGCAGTATTTT